Listed here are 23 T cell receptor beta chains from one sample, sequenced in a study of blood T cell repertoires in COVID-19. Produced via immunoSEQ multiplex PCR; TCRdb's table is partial and in-frame only. This sample has 200,000 or so clones, with roughly 87% found just once. Sequenced material: peripheral blood. These receptors all stem from a man in his forties or fifties with active or convalescent COVID-19.

This clone has just a few counts. V and J are TRBV7-9 and TRBJ1-1, with D unresolved. V was shortened by 4 bases and J by 1 base, with 13 bases between the two germline ends. Germline V lookup: CDR1 SEHNR, CDR2 FQNEAQ (reference sequence). CDR3 size: 15 residues. The CDR3 loop reads CASSSRSGENTEAFF. CDR3 DNA: TGTGCCAGCAGCTCTCGTTCCGGGGAGAACACTGAAGCTTTCTTT.

This clone was observed once. V gene TRBV7-2 combines with J gene TRBJ2-2; tentatively, D is TRBD2 (7 bases). Trimming pared 7 bases from V and 6 bases from J, leaving 18 bases between. The CDR3 extends over 15 amino acids. CDR1 SGHTA and CDR2 FQGNSA come from the germline V gene. The CDR3 coding sequence is TGTGCCAGCATGCTCTGGGGGGGCAGTGCCGGGGAGCTGTTTTTT. It yields the protein CASMLWGGSAGELFF. The full variable domain, rest sourced from reference TRBV7-2 and TRBJ2-2, is GAGVSQSPSNKVTEKGKDVELRCDPISGHTALYWYRQSLGQGLEFLIYFQGNSAPDKSGLPSDRFSAERTGGSVSTLTIQRTQQEDSAVYLCASMLWGGSAGELFFGEGSRLTVL.

The chain links TRBV5-1 to TRBJ2-1; D is undetermined. The germline V and J ends were trimmed by 0 bases and 3 bases, with 10 bases remaining between them. The CDR3 is 15 amino acids. Germline V CDR1 and CDR2: SGHRS, YFSETQ. CDR3 bases: TGCGCCAGCAGCTTGGGTCGACACGGCTACAATGAGCAGTTCTTC. This encodes CASSLGRHGYNEQFF.

The chain has TRBV9 and TRBJ2-3; 9 nucleotides agree with TRBD1. V shed 3 bases, J shed 14 bases, and the junction held 13 bases outside the gene matches. Germline-derived CDR1 and CDR2 are SGDLS and YYNGEE. The CDR3 is 14 amino acids. The CDR3 protein is CASSGSTTGTGPYF. The CDR3 DNA follows: TGTGCCAGCAGCGGATCCACTACCGGGACAGGGCCGTATTTT.

The genes are TRBV30 and TRBJ2-2; 9 bases agree with TRBD1. This CDR3 spans 14 amino acids. The ends lost 7 bases at V and 1 base at J; junction bases unmatched: 4. Germline V gives CDR1 GTSNPN, CDR2 SVGIG (reference sequence). This CDR3 is CAFPGQGNTGELFF. CDR3 DNA sequence: TGTGCCTTTCCGGGACAGGGGAACACCGGGGAGCTGTTTTTT.

This chain joins TRBV28 and TRBJ1-2; no clear D. The CDR3 runs 14 residues. Trimming shortened V by 6 bases and J by 8 bases, and 19 bases separated the two germline ends. Germline CDR1 MDHEN, CDR2 SYDVKM. CDR3 protein: CASSSPGGPGGYTF. Written as DNA, the CDR3 is TGTGCCAGCAGCTCCCCGGGAGGGCCTGGGGGCTACACCTTC.

As DNA, the CDR3 is TGTGCCAGCAGTCCGCCAGGGCTAGGGTTAGATGGCTACACCTTC. This sequence encodes CASSPPGLGLDGYTF. The chain carries TRBV28 and TRBJ1-2; a possible D gene is TRBD1 (5 bases). Germline V lookup: CDR1 MDHEN, CDR2 SYDVKM. The CDR3 runs to 15 residues. The ends were cut back, 5 bases at V and 6 bases at J, with 19 bases in the middle.

The J gene is TRBJ1-2, the V gene TRBV27, with a possible D match to TRBD1 (5 bases). V lost 5 bases, J lost 8 bases, and 27 bases lay in between. The germline V gene has CDR1 MNHEY and CDR2 SMNVEV (reference sequence). This CDR3 region has 17 residues. Here the CDR3 DNA reads TGTGCCAGCAGTCCCGCGTTCGGGGGGGAAAGGTTACGGGGCTACACCTTC. This translates into CASSPAFGGERLRGYTF.

This clone was seen once. The rearrangement links TRBV9 to TRBJ1-5; D is perhaps TRBD1 (5 bases). This CDR3 is built from 15 residues. The V gene lost 0 bases and the J gene lost 3 bases, with 10 bases spanning the gap. Germline assignment: CDR1 SGDLS and CDR2 YYNGEE. CDR3 DNA: TGTGCCAGCAGCGTAGGGTCAGGGTACAATCAGCCCCAGCATTTT. Translated, it gives CASSVGSGYNQPQHF.

This clone was recorded only once. V and J are TRBV5-1 and TRBJ1-2; 8 bases are a match to TRBD1. Germline trimming cut 0 bases from V and 3 bases from J; bases unmatched to any gene: 7. Germline V lookup: CDR1 SGHRS, CDR2 YFSETQ. The CDR3 has 16 residues. CDR3 coding DNA: TGCGCCAGCAGCTTGGCCCCGGACAGGGTTGACTATGGCTACACCTTC. It encodes CASSLAPDRVDYGYTF.

The chain is built from TRBV18 and TRBJ2-5; D is perhaps TRBD1 (5 bases). Germline V gene data show CDR1 as KGHSH and CDR2 as LQKENI. There are 13 residues in the CDR3. V lost 3 bases, J lost 3 bases, and 8 bases lay in between. DNA for the CDR3: TGTGCCAGCTCACCGTCCAGGGAAGAGACCCAGTACTTC. This codes for CASSPSREETQYF.

The chain employs TRBV2 and TRBJ1-1, with a possible D match to TRBD1 (6 bases). With 11 bases removed from V and 1 base from J, the gap between germline ends came to 17 bases. Germline V lookup: CDR1 SNHLY, CDR2 FYNNEI. The CDR3 sequence is 14 residues long. CDR3 sequence reads: CALEGVGQNTEAFF. In DNA form, the CDR3 reads TGTGCCCTCGAGGGGGTAGGTCAGAACACTGAAGCTTTCTTT.

This chain joins TRBV5-1 and TRBJ2-1; unclear D gene. Trimming left V 0 bases short and J 5 bases short, with 12 bases between. Germline CDR1 SGHRS, CDR2 YFSETQ. The CDR3 is made up of 15 amino acids. CDR3 DNA sequence: TGCGCCAGCAGCTTGGCCCCCGGTATTGACAATGAGCAGTTCTTC. Protein product: CASSLAPGIDNEQFF.

This clone was seen more than once but under ten times. The J gene is TRBJ2-3, the V gene TRBV5-1, with TRBD2 identical over 8 bases. CDR1 is SGHRS and CDR2 is YFSETQ in the germline V gene. This CDR3 region has 16 residues. With V trimmed by 0 bases and J by 4 bases, 7 bases remained unmatched. The DNA for the CDR3 is TGCGCCAGCAGCTTGGGCAGCGGGGGCTTGTCAGATACGCAGTATTTT. Its protein product is CASSLGSGGLSDTQYF.

This clone was observed many times. DNA for the CDR3: TGTGCCAGCAGCATAAGTGAATCAGGGCGCGGAAACACCATATATTTT. Amino acid sequence: CASSISESGRGNTIYF. This rearrangement joins TRBV7-9 to TRBJ1-3; a possible D gene is TRBD1 (5 bases). This CDR3 spans 16 amino acids. The germline V and J ends were trimmed by 5 bases and 4 bases, with 18 bases remaining between them. From germline, CDR1 is SEHNR and CDR2 FQNEAQ (reference sequence).

This clone was detected only once. The chain is built from TRBV4-1 and TRBJ1-3; perhaps TRBD1 as D (5 bases). V shed 0 bases and J shed 4 bases, with 10 bases lying between them. The CDR3 has 15 amino acids. CDR1 and CDR2 from the germline V gene are MGHRA and YSYEKL. The CDR3 DNA is TGCGCCAGCAGCCAAGACCGGCAGGGAGGAAACACCATATATTTT. It codes for CASSQDRQGGNTIYF.

The chain couples TRBV3-1 (or the pseudogene TRBV3-2) to TRBJ2-3, with D tentatively TRBD1 (6 bases). The CDR3 loop spans 12 amino acids. Germline V gene lookup returns CDR1 LGHDT and CDR2 YNNKEL (reference sequence). Trimming took 1 base from V and 8 from J, leaving 7 bases between them. CDR3 amino acids: CASSQAGATQYF. CDR3 bases: TGTGCCAGCAGCCAAGCAGGGGCTACGCAGTATTTT.

The chain uses TRBV7-2 and TRBJ1-5; the match to TRBD1 covers 7 bases. Germline-derived CDR1 and CDR2 are SGHTA and FQGNSA. The ends lost 2 bases at V and 9 bases at J; junction bases unmatched: 13. CDR3 length equals 16 residues. The CDR3 protein is CASSLPATGRLVPQHF. CDR3 bases: TGTGCCAGCAGCTTACCGGCGACAGGGAGGTTGGTGCCCCAGCATTTT.

The rearrangement uses TRBV7-4 and TRBJ1-3, with a weak D call TRBD1 (5 bases). CDR3 length equals 17 residues. V was clipped by 3 bases and J by 5 bases, with 20 bases between them. Germline CDR1 SGHVT, CDR2 SQSDAQ. CDR3 loop: CASSFGGTLSGRNTIYF. In DNA form, the CDR3 reads TGTGCCAGCAGCTTTGGCGGGACGCTAAGTGGTAGAAACACCATATATTTT.

This chain links TRBV18 with TRBJ2-5; 8 bases are a match to TRBD1. The V gene's germline CDR1 is KGHSH and CDR2 LQKENI. V shed 3 bases and J 5 bases; nucleotides not matched to a gene: 8. The CDR3 is 15 amino acids. CDR3 in DNA: TGTGCCAGCTCACCCTCGGACAGGGAGTTCGAGACCCAGTACTTC. This codes for CASSPSDREFETQYF. Full variable domain (missing parts from reference TRBV18 and TRBJ2-5): NAGVMQNPRHLVRRRGQEARLRCSPMKGHSHVYWYRQLPEEGLKFMVYLQKENIIDESGMPKERFSAEFPKEGPSILRIQQVVRGDSAAYFCASSPSDREFETQYFGPGTRLLVL.

This clone was seen a few times. The chain uses TRBV30 and TRBJ1-2; a possible D gene is TRBD1 (6 bases). This CDR3 is built from 12 residues. V was shortened by 0 bases and J by 6 bases, with 8 bases between the two germline ends. Germline V gene data show CDR1 as GTSNPN and CDR2 as SVGIG (reference sequence). The CDR3 reads CAWSVRTDGYTF. CDR3 DNA sequence: TGTGCCTGGAGTGTACGGACAGATGGCTACACCTTC. Variable domain in full (rest from reference TRBV30 and TRBJ1-2): SQTIHQWPATLVQPVGSPLSLECTVEGTSNPNLYWYRQAAGRGLQLLFYSVGIGQISSEVPQNLSASRPQDRQFILSSKKLLLSDSGFYLCAWSVRTDGYTFGSGTRLTVV.

The rearrangement links TRBV7-3 to TRBJ2-7; 10 nucleotides agree with TRBD2. V shed 5 bases and J 6 bases; nucleotides not matched to a gene: 10. Per the germline V gene, CDR1 is SGHTA and CDR2 is FQGTGA. The CDR3 sequence is 15 residues long. CDR3 coding DNA: TGTGCCAGCAGCCCCACTTGGACTAGCGGATCCGAGCAGTACTTC. Amino acids: CASSPTWTSGSEQYF.

This chain uses TRBV5-1 with TRBJ2-7; TRBD2 might be the D (6 bases). The CDR3 runs 14 residues. In germline, CDR1 is SGHRS, CDR2 YFSETQ. V lost 0 bases and J 4 bases, leaving 11 bases between the germline ends. In DNA, the CDR3 is TGCGCCAGCAGCTTGGTGGCAGGGAGGTACGAGCAGTACTTC. Protein: CASSLVAGRYEQYF.